These 30 T cell receptor beta chains came from one sample sequenced in a study of cytomegalovirus exposure and HLA in healthy donors. Primers included in the PCR were 60 Vbeta and 13 Jbeta primers. Clones were read by immunoSEQ multiplex PCR, and TCRdb kept only the in-frame ones, dropping some. The sample has under 250,000 clones; roughly four fifths are singletons. Sequenced sample: PBMCs. The receptors derive from a man aged 25-45 years in good health and CMV-seronegative.

The table lists this clone with a count of one. The chain has TRBV28 and TRBJ2-1; weak D call: TRBD1 (5 bases). From germline, CDR1 is MDHEN and CDR2 SYDVKM. V gave up 3 bases and J gave up 4 bases, with 13 bases separating them. The CDR3 contains 15 residues. CDR3 sequence: CASSLTDNPYNEQFF. Written as DNA, the CDR3 is TGTGCCAGCAGTTTGACGGACAACCCGTACAATGAGCAGTTCTTC.

A note on this clone: This sample includes further DNA sequences coding for the same CDR3. The J gene is TRBJ2-1, the V gene TRBV27; 7 nucleotides match TRBD2. The germline gives CDR1 MNHEY, CDR2 SMNVEV (reference sequence). Unmatched junction bases numbered 2, after V lost 3 bases and J lost 0 bases. The length of the CDR3 is 15 residues. The CDR3 region is CASSFGGSSYNEQFF. CDR3 nucleotides: TGTGCCAGCAGTTTTGGCGGGAGCTCCTACAATGAGCAGTTCTTC.

This chain joins TRBV28 and TRBJ1-2; 8 nucleotides align to TRBD1. V lost 6 bases to trimming and J lost 8 bases; unmatched junction nucleotides: 8. Germline CDR1 and CDR2: MDHEN and SYDVKM. CDR3 length: 13 amino acids. The CDR3 DNA follows: TGTGCCAGCAGCCCGACAGGGGTACGGGGCTACACCTTC. Its translation: CASSPTGVRGYTF.

To note about this clone: The sample contains more than one DNA sequence encoding this CDR3. The chain couples TRBV7-9 to TRBJ2-7, with 7 bases that match TRBD2. The V segment lost 6 bases and the J segment 0 bases; nucleotides outside the gene matches: 5. CDR1 and CDR2 (germline): SEHNR, FQNEAQ (reference sequence). The CDR3 runs 14 residues. The CDR3: CASSSRGSSYEQYF. CDR3 DNA sequence: TGTGCCAGCAGTTCTCGCGGGAGCTCCTACGAGCAGTACTTC.

This clone was seen a few times. The CDR3 nucleotides read TGTGCCAGCAGCCTAGCGGGAGGGAATGAGCAGTTCTTC. This encodes CASSLAGGNEQFF. This chain uses TRBV5-8 with TRBJ2-1; 12 bases align to TRBD2. With V trimmed by 4 bases and J by 7 bases, 0 bases remained unmatched. This CDR3 comprises 13 residues. Germline V gene lookup returns CDR1 SGHTS and CDR2 YDEGEE.

V and J are TRBV4-1 and TRBJ1-5; 9 nucleotides agree with TRBD1. This CDR3 has 17 residues. The trim removed 0 bases at V and 6 bases at J, leaving 9 bases unmatched. CDR1 is MGHRA and CDR2 is YSYEKL in the germline V gene. In nucleotides, the CDR3 is TGCGCCAGCAGCCAAGACCCCCTACAGGGGGCGAGTCAGCCCCAGCATTTT. It codes for CASSQDPLQGASQPQHF.

Here the CDR3 reads CAWGPPMHRGRLHQPQHF. CDR3 bases: TGTGCCTGGGGCCCCCCGATGCACAGGGGGCGGTTGCATCAGCCCCAGCATTTT. The V call is TRBV30, the J call TRBJ1-5; 9 bases fit TRBD1. The trim removed 5 bases at V and 5 bases at J, leaving 19 bases unmatched. The CDR3 runs to 18 residues. Germline CDR1 and CDR2: GTSNPN and SVGIG (reference sequence). The full variable domain, in which reference TRBV30 and TRBJ1-5 provide the parts outside the CDR3, is SQTIHQWPATLVQPVGSPLSLECTVEGTSNPNLYWYRQAAGRGLQLLFYSVGIGQISSEVPQNLSASRPQDRQFILSSKKLLLSDSGFYLCAWGPPMHRGRLHQPQHFGDGTRLSIL.

The chain combines TRBV6-4 with TRBJ1-2, with D unresolved. Germline loops: CDR1 MRHNA, CDR2 SNTAGT. The CDR3 spans 15 residues. Trimming removed 6 bases at V and 7 bases at J, with 21 bases between. The CDR3, as DNA: TGTGCCAGCAGCCCCACTGGAACGCTCGGAGGTGGCTACACCTTC. It translates to CASSPTGTLGGGYTF.

V usage is TRBV28 and J usage is TRBJ2-4, with 7 bases matching TRBD1. The CDR3 extends over 17 amino acids. V trimming: 2 bases; J trimming: 1 base; junction bases outside the gene matches: 8. In germline, CDR1 is MDHEN, CDR2 SYDVKM. CDR3 coding DNA: TGTGCCAGCAGTTTAGGGGGCGTACAGGGGGCCAAAAACATTCAGTACTTC. Amino acids: CASSLGGVQGAKNIQYF.

V gene TRBV10-1 combines with J gene TRBJ1-1, with D possibly TRBD1 on 5 matching bases. Germline V gene lookup returns CDR1 WNHNN and CDR2 SYGVQD (reference sequence). With 0 bases removed from V and 4 bases from J, the gap between germline ends came to 15 bases. The length of the CDR3 is 16 residues. CDR3 region: CASSESGGWGSTEAFF. CDR3 sequence (DNA): TGCGCCAGCAGTGAGTCCGGGGGGTGGGGAAGCACTGAAGCTTTCTTT.

The chain links TRBV10-2 to TRBJ1-2, with D uncertain. This CDR3 is built from 13 residues. Looked up from germline, CDR1 is WSHSY and CDR2 is SAAADI. V lost 5 bases and J lost 0, with 7 bases in between. The CDR3 DNA follows: TGCGCCAGCAGTCACGTAGCTAACTATGGCTACACCTTC. It yields the protein CASSHVANYGYTF.

This clone was recorded once. V and J are TRBV28 and TRBJ2-3, with D maybe TRBD1 (6 bases). Germline-derived CDR1 and CDR2 are MDHEN and SYDVKM. The V and J ends lost 9 bases and 3 bases respectively, with 13 bases between them. This CDR3 comprises 13 residues. The chain's CDR3 is CASKGTTTDTQYF. The CDR3 DNA reads TGTGCCAGTAAAGGGACAACAACAGATACGCAGTATTTT.

The chain joins TRBV9 to TRBJ2-5; D may be TRBD1 (5 bases). Trimming pared 6 bases from V and 3 bases from J, leaving 15 bases between. The germline gives CDR1 SGDLS, CDR2 YYNGEE. The CDR3 consists of 14 residues. CDR3 sequence (DNA): TGTGCCAGCAATCAGGGTAATCATAAAGAGACCCAGTACTTC. Translation: CASNQGNHKETQYF.

The genes are TRBV7-9 and TRBJ2-3; 11 nucleotides agree with TRBD1. The CDR3 totals 15 residues. V trimming: 4 bases; J trimming: 2 bases; junction bases outside the gene matches: 2. Germline V gene lookup returns CDR1 SEHNR and CDR2 FQNEAQ (reference sequence). CDR3 sequence (DNA): TGTGCCAGCAGCTCGGGACAGGGGGACACAGATACGCAGTATTTT. Encoded protein: CASSSGQGDTDTQYF.

This chain joins TRBV18 and TRBJ1-1, with 7 nucleotides matching TRBD1. CDR1 KGHSH and CDR2 LQKENI come from the germline V gene. This CDR3 has 12 amino acids. V was clipped by 2 bases and J by 11 bases; unmatched bases: 5. The CDR3 DNA sequence: TGTGCCAGCTCACCAATACAGGGGTCCGCTTTCTTT. Translating it yields CASSPIQGSAFF.

The chain links TRBV27 to TRBJ2-7; 9 positions agree with TRBD2. This CDR3 has 16 amino acids. Germline V gives CDR1 MNHEY, CDR2 SMNVEV (reference sequence). The V and J ends lost 0 bases and 4 bases, in that order; junction bases with no gene match: 7. CDR3 loop: CASSLSGGGRAYEQYF. As DNA, the CDR3 is TGTGCCAGCAGTTTATCCGGGGGCGGGAGGGCATACGAGCAGTACTTC.

The chain recombines TRBV10-3 with TRBJ2-4, with TRBD2 matching 7 bases. CDR3 length: 17 residues. Looked up from germline, CDR1 is ENHRY and CDR2 is SYGVKD. Trimming at V came to 3 bases and at J to 0 bases, leaving 8 bases not matched to a gene. CDR3 region: CAISDTGSGLAKNIQYF. The DNA of the CDR3 is TGTGCCATCAGTGACACTGGTAGCGGGCTAGCCAAAAACATTCAGTACTTC.

This clone was seen more than once but under ten times. J is TRBJ2-7 and V is TRBV7-9; D remains ambiguous. Trimming cost V 5 bases and J 5 bases, with 13 bases left between them. The germline V gene encodes CDR1 SEHNR and CDR2 FQNEAQ (reference sequence). The CDR3 contains 13 residues. CDR3 bases: TGTGCCAGCAGCCCCAAAGCGTCTCACGAGCAGTACTTC. Translating it yields CASSPKASHEQYF.

The gene calls are TRBV19 and TRBJ2-5; 9 bases agree with TRBD2. Germline V gene data show CDR1 as LNHDA and CDR2 as SQIVND (reference sequence). CDR3 length equals 14 residues. V lost 8 bases, J lost 5 bases, and 9 bases stayed unmatched. The CDR3 protein is CASARLAGYETQYF. CDR3 DNA: TGTGCCAGTGCCCGCCTAGCGGGATATGAGACCCAGTACTTC. The entire variable domain, with the rest obtained from reference TRBV19 and TRBJ2-5, is as follows: DGGITQSPKYLFRKEGQNVTLSCEQNLNHDAMYWYRQDPGQGLRLIYYSQIVNDFQKGDIAEGYSVSREKKESFPLTVTSAQKNPTAFYLCASARLAGYETQYFGPGTRLLVL.

This chain joins TRBV13 and TRBJ1-1; possibly TRBD1 for D (5 bases). Deletions cut 5 bases from V and 1 base from J, with 14 bases between. This CDR3 is 15 amino acids long. Germline CDR1 and CDR2: PRHDT and FYEKMQ (reference sequence). The CDR3 loop is CASSTRDRQNTEAFF. The CDR3, as DNA: TGTGCCAGCAGCACTCGCGACAGACAGAACACTGAAGCTTTCTTT.

The chain recombines TRBV27 with TRBJ2-7; D ambiguous. The germline gives CDR1 MNHEY, CDR2 SMNVEV (reference sequence). With 3 bases removed from V and 1 base from J, the gap between germline ends came to 7 bases. The CDR3 has 13 amino acids. The DNA for the CDR3 is TGTGCCAGCAGTTTTTCTCGTTCCTACGAGCAGTACTTC. Protein sequence: CASSFSRSYEQYF.

This clone was found a few times. This chain connects TRBV2 to TRBJ2-1, with 8 bases fitting TRBD2. J was trimmed by 7 bases and V by 9 bases; bases with no gene match: 11. This CDR3 has 14 residues. Germline CDR1 reads SNHLY; CDR2 reads FYNNEI. The CDR3 sequence: CARQPASGFNEQFF. CDR3 nucleotide sequence: TGTGCCAGACAGCCCGCTAGCGGGTTTAATGAGCAGTTCTTC. Full variable domain (outside the CDR3, taken from reference TRBV2 and TRBJ2-1): EPEVTQTPSHQVTQMGQEVILRCVPISNHLYFYWYRQILGQKVEFLVSFYNNEISEKSEIFDDQFSVERPDGSNFTLKIRSTKLEDSAMYFCARQPASGFNEQFFGPGTRLTVL.

The chain employs TRBV5-1 and TRBJ2-4; TRBD2 agrees at 11 bases. V lost 5 bases and J lost 7; bases outside the gene matches: 8. The CDR3 loop spans 15 amino acids. Germline CDR1 reads SGHRS; CDR2 reads YFSETQ. The CDR3 reads CASRETSGSLNIQYF. The CDR3 nucleotides are TGCGCCAGCAGGGAAACTAGCGGGAGTTTGAACATTCAGTACTTC.

The V call is TRBV2, the J call TRBJ2-6, with D possibly being TRBD1 (6 bases). Trimming left V 6 bases short and J 1 base short, with 19 bases between. Germline CDR1 reads SNHLY; CDR2 reads FYNNEI. CDR3 length: 18 residues. The CDR3 here is CASSPGTLKDSGANVLTF. As DNA, the CDR3 is TGTGCCAGCAGCCCCGGGACATTGAAAGATTCTGGGGCCAACGTCCTGACTTTC.

This clone has at least ten counts. The V gene is TRBV27, the J gene TRBJ2-7; D may be TRBD2 (7 bases). The V gene lost 6 bases and the J gene lost 2 bases, with 20 bases spanning the gap. Germline V lookup: CDR1 MNHEY, CDR2 SMNVEV (reference sequence). This CDR3 has 16 amino acids. This CDR3 is CASSPLGGGPTYEQYF. The CDR3 DNA reads TGTGCCAGCAGCCCGCTGGGCGGGGGCCCCACCTACGAGCAGTACTTC.

The table lists this clone with a few counts. This chain connects TRBV15 to TRBJ1-2; TRBD1 might be the D (6 bases). The V end was cut by 1 base, the J end by 7 bases, with 16 bases between. CDR3 size: 15 residues. Germline V gene data show CDR1 as LNHNV and CDR2 as YYDKDF (reference sequence). CDR3 bases: TGTGCCACCAGCAGAGCTAGGACAGTCCAGTCTGGCTACACCTTC. Protein sequence: CATSRARTVQSGYTF.

The chain uses TRBV28 and TRBJ2-7, with TRBD2 matching over 11 bases. The trim removed 6 bases at V and 5 bases at J, leaving 15 bases unmatched. The CDR3 is 17 residues long. The germline gives CDR1 MDHEN, CDR2 SYDVKM. The CDR3 DNA follows: TGTGCCAGCAGCGACACTAGCGGGAGAAGGTCAGGAAACGAGCAGTACTTC. Its translation is CASSDTSGRRSGNEQYF. The full variable domain, completed using reference TRBV28 and TRBJ2-7, is DVKVTQSSRYLVKRTGEKVFLECVQDMDHENMFWYRQDPGLGLRLIYFSYDVKMKEKGDIPEGYSVSREKKERFSLILESASTNQTSMYLCASSDTSGRRSGNEQYFGPGTRLTVT.

In regard to this clone: Relative to the germline gene, one junction end is altered; a read error may explain this. This rearrangement joins TRBV30 to TRBJ2-7; 11 bases map to TRBD2. From germline, CDR1 is GTSNPN and CDR2 SVGIG (reference sequence). The length of the CDR3 is 13 residues. The CDR3 DNA is TGTGCCTGGTTGACTAGCGGGACATACGCGCAGTACTTC. Protein sequence: CAWLTSGTYAQYF. Full variable domain (missing parts from reference TRBV30 and TRBJ2-7): SQTIHQWPATLVQPVGSPLSLECTVEGTSNPNLYWYRQAAGRGLQLLFYSVGIGQISSEVPQNLSASRPQDRQFILSSKKLLLSDSGFYLCAWLTSGTYAQYFGPGTRLTVT.

This rearrangement joins TRBV7-9 to TRBJ2-7; D is undetermined. CDR3 length: 12 amino acids. Per germline, CDR1 SEHNR and CDR2 FQNEAQ (reference sequence). Trimming cost V 2 bases and J 3 bases, with 5 bases left between them. CDR3 sequence: CASSLSDYEQYF. The CDR3 DNA is TGTGCCAGCAGCTTAAGCGACTACGAGCAGTACTTC.

The chain's CDR3 is CASSVGQGGSNQPQHF. The CDR3 nucleotides read TGTGCCAGCAGCGTAGGACAGGGGGGTAGCAATCAGCCCCAGCATTTT. The chain carries TRBV9 and TRBJ1-5; the match to TRBD1 covers 9 bases. J lost 0 bases, V lost 0 bases, and 1 base had no gene match. The CDR3 spans 16 residues. CDR1 and CDR2 from the germline V gene are SGDLS and YYNGEE.